Each of the 23 T cell receptor beta chains below was sequenced from the same sample in a study of T cell changes during pregnancy in multiple sclerosis. TCRdb's table, derived via immunoSEQ multiplex PCR, lists solely in-frame clones and lacks some. Of tens of thousands of clones in the sample, about 91% were seen once. The material was CD8+ T cells from peripheral blood mononuclear cells, obtained after pregnancy. These TCRs come from a female donor with multiple sclerosis, enrolled in a pregnancy study.

Here the CDR3 reads CASSDGREREQYF. CDR3 DNA: TGTGCCAGCAGCGATGGCAGAGAGAGGGAGCAGTACTTC. The V and J genes are TRBV9 and TRBJ2-7, with D uncertain. CDR1 SGDLS and CDR2 YYNGEE come from the germline V gene. CDR3 length: 13 residues. Trimming took off 3 bases at V and 7 bases at J, with 14 bases between the two ends.

This clone was counted a few times. This chain uses TRBV29-1 with TRBJ1-2; 7 positions match TRBD1. The ends lost 1 base at V and 0 bases at J; junction bases unmatched: 11. Germline loops: CDR1 SQVTM, CDR2 ANQGSEA. The length of the CDR3 is 17 residues. CDR3 nucleotides: TGCAGCGTTGAAGGGATACAGGGGCTTCCTTCTAACTATGGCTACACCTTC. Its translation: CSVEGIQGLPSNYGYTF.

The gene calls are TRBV27 and TRBJ2-5, with D possibly matching TRBD1 (5 bases). Germline V lookup: CDR1 MNHEY, CDR2 SMNVEV (reference sequence). Trimming cost V 1 base and J 9 bases, with 15 bases left between them. This CDR3 is built from 14 residues. The CDR3 DNA is TGTGCCAGCAGTTTATACAGGACGAGCGCGGCCCAGTACTTC. Translating gives CASSLYRTSAAQYF.

This chain links TRBV6-5 with TRBJ2-1; D gene unclear. The CDR3 length is 16 residues. Germline V gene data show CDR1 as MNHEY and CDR2 as SVGAGI. V lost 4 bases to trimming and J lost 0 bases, with 13 bases between them. In DNA form, the CDR3 reads TGTGCCAGCAGTTTAGAGACACCGAGCTCCTACAATGAGCAGTTCTTC. The encoded protein is CASSLETPSSYNEQFF.

Here the CDR3 DNA reads TGTGCCAGCAGTGCCCGACTAGCGGGAGTATTGGAGACCCAGTACTTC. Protein: CASSARLAGVLETQYF. The chain links TRBV27 to TRBJ2-5; 12 positions match TRBD2. CDR1 is MNHEY, CDR2 SMNVEV, per germline (reference sequence). V dropped 5 bases and J dropped 5; count of bases not matched to a gene: 9. The CDR3 covers 16 residues.

The J gene is TRBJ2-5, the V gene TRBV29-1; the D gene is possibly TRBD1 (8 bases). Germline assignment: CDR1 SQVTM and CDR2 ANQGSEA. CDR3 length: 15 amino acids. Trimming took 6 bases from V and 3 from J, leaving 20 bases between them. CDR3 loop: CSVTGGGSPKETQYF. In nucleotides, the CDR3 is TGCAGCGTCACAGGGGGGGGATCCCCCAAAGAGACCCAGTACTTC.

The chain has TRBV7-2 and TRBJ1-1, with unresolved D. The germline V gene encodes CDR1 SGHTA and CDR2 FQGNSA. V dropped 3 bases and J dropped 5 bases, with 13 bases sitting between them. The CDR3 is 14 residues long. CDR3 nucleotides: TGTGCCAGCAGCTTTACGCTTCGAGGGACTGAAGCTTTCTTT. Its translation is CASSFTLRGTEAFF. Variable domain in full (rest from reference TRBV7-2 and TRBJ1-1): GAGVSQSPSNKVTEKGKDVELRCDPISGHTALYWYRQSLGQGLEFLIYFQGNSAPDKSGLPSDRFSAERTGGSVSTLTIQRTQQEDSAVYLCASSFTLRGTEAFFGQGTRLTVV.

The chain couples TRBV2 to TRBJ1-1, with D maybe TRBD1 (6 bases). The germline CDR1 and CDR2 sequences are SNHLY and FYNNEI. CDR3 length: 16 amino acids. V was trimmed by 5 bases and J by 0 bases, leaving 16 bases between them. CDR3 coding DNA: TGTGCCAGCAGTCGGATTATGGACAGCTTGAACACTGAAGCTTTCTTT. It is translated as CASSRIMDSLNTEAFF.

The chain joins TRBV10-3 to TRBJ2-7; 8 positions agree with TRBD1. The germline CDR1 and CDR2 sequences are ENHRY and SYGVKD. This CDR3 has 16 amino acids. V dropped 1 base and J dropped 4; count of bases not matched to a gene: 9. In DNA form, the CDR3 reads TGTGCCATCAGTGAGTTCCCGAGACAGGGGACGTACGAGCAGTACTTC. Translation gives CAISEFPRQGTYEQYF.

The CDR3 coding sequence is TGCGCCAGCAGCTATTCCGGGACTAGCGGCCCCTACAATGAGCAGTTCTTC. It specifies CASSYSGTSGPYNEQFF. This chain links TRBV5-1 with TRBJ2-1, with 11 bases matching TRBD2. CDR1 and CDR2 from the germline V gene are SGHRS and YFSETQ. CDR3 length equals 17 residues. V lost 3 bases, J lost 2 bases, and 7 bases stayed unmatched.

This clone has just one count. The chain combines TRBV9 with TRBJ2-3, with TRBD2 matching over 8 bases. V gave up 4 bases and J gave up 2 bases; unmatched junction bases: 9. The CDR3 runs 16 residues. Germline V gene data show CDR1 as SGDLS and CDR2 as YYNGEE. Here the CDR3 DNA reads TGTGCCAGCAGCCCTCGAGCGGGGGCCCCCACAGATACGCAGTATTTT. It codes for CASSPRAGAPTDTQYF.

V and J are TRBV2 and TRBJ1-1; D not certain. The CDR3 has 11 amino acids. Germline V lookup: CDR1 SNHLY, CDR2 FYNNEI. V lost 8 bases to trimming and J lost 2 bases, with 6 bases between them. This chain's CDR3 is CASLSNTEAFF. CDR3 nucleotide sequence: TGTGCCAGCTTGTCTAACACTGAAGCTTTCTTT.

The rearrangement uses TRBV27 and TRBJ2-7; D ambiguous. This CDR3 has 17 residues. Germline values: CDR1 MNHEY, CDR2 SMNVEV (reference sequence). V shed 3 bases and J shed 0 bases, with 18 bases lying between them. The DNA for the CDR3 is TGTGCCAGCAGTTTTTCTTTGGGCGACGCTAACTCCTACGAGCAGTACTTC. Protein product: CASSFSLGDANSYEQYF.

This clone was seen once. This chain uses TRBV28 with TRBJ1-5, with 8 bases identical to TRBD1. With 8 bases clipped from V and 5 bases from J, the junction kept 2 bases outside the gene matches. This CDR3 region has 12 residues. Per the germline V gene, CDR1 is MDHEN and CDR2 is SYDVKM. As DNA, the CDR3 is TGTGCCAGCCGGACAGGGTATCAGCCCCAGCATTTT. Translation gives CASRTGYQPQHF. Variable domain in full (rest from reference TRBV28 and TRBJ1-5): DVKVTQSSRYLVKRTGEKVFLECVQDMDHENMFWYRQDPGLGLRLIYFSYDVKMKEKGDIPEGYSVSREKKERFSLILESASTNQTSMYLCASRTGYQPQHFGDGTRLSIL.

The chain uses TRBV10-1 and TRBJ1-5, with 9 bases identical to TRBD1. This CDR3 contains 15 residues. The junction had 9 bases not matched to a gene; V was cut back by 5 bases and J by 7 bases. The germline CDR1 and CDR2 sequences are WNHNN and SYGVQD (reference sequence). CDR3 bases: TGCGCCAGCAGTAATCAACAGGGGGCAAGGCAGCCCCAGCATTTT. Protein sequence: CASSNQQGARQPQHF.

The gene calls are TRBV4-1 and TRBJ1-1, with D tentatively TRBD1 (6 bases). Germline CDR1 MGHRA, CDR2 YSYEKL. The V and J ends lost 0 bases and 6 bases respectively, with 11 bases between them. The length of the CDR3 is 14 residues. The CDR3 loop is CASSQEGGGPEAFF. Here the CDR3 DNA reads TGCGCCAGCAGCCAAGAAGGCGGGGGGCCTGAAGCTTTCTTT.

This chain links TRBV13 with TRBJ2-2; D is perhaps TRBD1 (6 bases). The germline CDR1 and CDR2 sequences are PRHDT and FYEKMQ (reference sequence). The CDR3 length is 14 residues. Trimming pared 5 bases from V and 1 base from J, leaving 8 bases between. In DNA form, the CDR3 reads TGTGCCAGCAGCCAGGACAGGAACACCGGGGAGCTGTTTTTT. Translated, it gives CASSQDRNTGELFF.

In DNA form, the CDR3 reads TGTGCCAGCAGGCTAAGGATCGCGACGGGGAGCTCCTACAATGAGCAGTTCTTC. Amino acid sequence: CASRLRIATGSSYNEQFF. The V and J genes are TRBV28 and TRBJ2-1; D is possibly TRBD2 (5 bases). Germline CDR1 MDHEN, CDR2 SYDVKM. The V and J ends lost 6 bases and 0 bases respectively, with 21 bases between them. The CDR3 extends over 18 amino acids.

This clone has a handful of counts. The V gene is TRBV9, the J gene TRBJ1-1; D possibly corresponds to TRBD1 (6 bases). This CDR3 region has 15 residues. V lost 3 bases to trimming and J lost 0 bases, with 12 bases between them. Germline loops: CDR1 SGDLS, CDR2 YYNGEE. The CDR3 sequence is CASSAFGQLNTEAFF. The CDR3 DNA sequence: TGTGCCAGCAGCGCCTTTGGACAGCTGAACACTGAAGCTTTCTTT.

The chain is built from TRBV19 and TRBJ2-1, with D possibly TRBD1 on 7 matching bases. With 6 bases removed from V and 6 bases from J, the gap between germline ends came to 12 bases. Germline V CDR1 and CDR2: LNHDA, SQIVND (reference sequence). CDR3 length equals 13 residues. CDR3 nucleotide sequence: TGTGCCAGTAGCCACAGGGGAGGCAATGAGCAGTTCTTC. This sequence encodes CASSHRGGNEQFF. Complete variable domain (other parts from reference TRBV19 and TRBJ2-1): DGGITQSPKYLFRKEGQNVTLSCEQNLNHDAMYWYRQDPGQGLRLIYYSQIVNDFQKGDIAEGYSVSREKKESFPLTVTSAQKNPTAFYLCASSHRGGNEQFFGPGTRLTVL.

The rearrangement uses TRBV28 and TRBJ1-4; 8 bases match TRBD1. The CDR3 is 15 residues long. V dropped 4 bases and J dropped 7; count of bases not matched to a gene: 8. Germline V gene lookup returns CDR1 MDHEN and CDR2 SYDVKM. The CDR3 region has the DNA TGTGCCAGCAGTTACACTACAGGGGGGAGTGAAAAACTGTTTTTT. It yields the protein CASSYTTGGSEKLFF.

This chain links TRBV7-3 with TRBJ2-1, with no clear D. This CDR3 comprises 17 residues. Germline V lookup: CDR1 SGHTA, CDR2 FQGTGA. The V and J ends lost 5 bases and 4 bases respectively, with 21 bases between them. Here the CDR3 reads CASSPRPVSALYNEQFF. The CDR3 nucleotides are TGTGCCAGCAGCCCCAGGCCCGTTAGTGCCCTTTACAATGAGCAGTTCTTC.

The gene calls are TRBV5-1 and TRBJ2-5, with a weak D call TRBD1 (7 bases). The germline gives CDR1 SGHRS, CDR2 YFSETQ. Trimming cost V 4 bases and J 5 bases, with 21 bases left between them. The CDR3 consists of 16 residues. The CDR3 reads CASSLWAGGSGETQYF. The CDR3 nucleotides are TGCGCCAGCAGCCTGTGGGCAGGGGGGTCAGGGGAGACCCAGTACTTC.